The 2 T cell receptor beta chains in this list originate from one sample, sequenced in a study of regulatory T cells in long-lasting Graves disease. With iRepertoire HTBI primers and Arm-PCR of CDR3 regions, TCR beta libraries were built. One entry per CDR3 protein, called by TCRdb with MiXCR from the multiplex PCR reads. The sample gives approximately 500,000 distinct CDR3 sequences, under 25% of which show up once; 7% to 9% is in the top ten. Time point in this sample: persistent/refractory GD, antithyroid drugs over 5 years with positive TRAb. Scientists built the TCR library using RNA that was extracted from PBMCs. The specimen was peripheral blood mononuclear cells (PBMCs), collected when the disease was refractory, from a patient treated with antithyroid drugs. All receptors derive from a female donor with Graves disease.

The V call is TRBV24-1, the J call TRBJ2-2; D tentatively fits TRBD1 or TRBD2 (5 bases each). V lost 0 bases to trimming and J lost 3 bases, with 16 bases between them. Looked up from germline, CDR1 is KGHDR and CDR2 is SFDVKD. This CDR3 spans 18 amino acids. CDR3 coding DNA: TGTGCCACCAGTGATTTGGGTGATCGGGGCGGACACACCGGGGAGCTGTTTTTT. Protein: CATSDLGDRGGHTGELFF.

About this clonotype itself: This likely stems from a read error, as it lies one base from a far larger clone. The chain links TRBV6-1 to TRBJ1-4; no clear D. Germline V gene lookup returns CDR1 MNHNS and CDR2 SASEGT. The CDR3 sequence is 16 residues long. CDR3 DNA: TGTGCCAGCAGCCTCTTTGATCCCGCAACTAATGAAGAACTGTTTTTT. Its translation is CASSLFDPATNEELFF.